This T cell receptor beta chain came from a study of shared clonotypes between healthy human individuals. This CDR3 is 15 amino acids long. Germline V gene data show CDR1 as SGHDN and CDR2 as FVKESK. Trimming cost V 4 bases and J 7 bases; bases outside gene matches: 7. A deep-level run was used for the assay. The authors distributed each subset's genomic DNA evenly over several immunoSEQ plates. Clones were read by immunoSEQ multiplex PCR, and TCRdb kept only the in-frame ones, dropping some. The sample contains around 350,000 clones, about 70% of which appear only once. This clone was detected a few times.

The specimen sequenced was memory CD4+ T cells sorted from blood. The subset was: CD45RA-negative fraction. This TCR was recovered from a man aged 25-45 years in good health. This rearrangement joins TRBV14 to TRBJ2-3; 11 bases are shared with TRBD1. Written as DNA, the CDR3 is TGTGCCAGCAGCCTGAGGACAGGGGGCTTTAATACGCAGTATTTT. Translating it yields CASSLRTGGFNTQYF.